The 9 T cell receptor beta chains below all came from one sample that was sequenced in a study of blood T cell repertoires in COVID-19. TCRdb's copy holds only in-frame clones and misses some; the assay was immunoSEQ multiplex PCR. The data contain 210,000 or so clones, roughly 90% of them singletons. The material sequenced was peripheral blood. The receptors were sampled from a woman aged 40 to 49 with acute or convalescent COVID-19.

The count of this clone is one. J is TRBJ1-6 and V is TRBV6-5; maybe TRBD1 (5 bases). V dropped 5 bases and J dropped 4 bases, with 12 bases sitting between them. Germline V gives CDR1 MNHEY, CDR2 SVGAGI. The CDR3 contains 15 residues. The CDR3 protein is CASSLTGNYNSPLHF. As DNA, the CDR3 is TGTGCCAGCAGTCTTACAGGAAATTATAATTCACCCCTCCACTTT.

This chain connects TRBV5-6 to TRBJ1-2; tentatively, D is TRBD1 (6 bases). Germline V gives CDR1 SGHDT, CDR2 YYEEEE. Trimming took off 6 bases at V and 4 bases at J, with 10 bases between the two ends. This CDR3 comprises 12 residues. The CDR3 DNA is TGTGCCAGCAACACACAGGGCTATGGCTACACCTTC. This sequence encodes CASNTQGYGYTF.

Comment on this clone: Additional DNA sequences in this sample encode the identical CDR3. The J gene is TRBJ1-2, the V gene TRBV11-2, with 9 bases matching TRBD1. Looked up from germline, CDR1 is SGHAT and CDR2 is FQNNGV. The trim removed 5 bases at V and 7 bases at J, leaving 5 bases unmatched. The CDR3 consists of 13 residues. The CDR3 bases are TGTGCCAGCAGCCCCGGGACAGGGCCTGGCTACACCTTC. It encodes CASSPGTGPGYTF.

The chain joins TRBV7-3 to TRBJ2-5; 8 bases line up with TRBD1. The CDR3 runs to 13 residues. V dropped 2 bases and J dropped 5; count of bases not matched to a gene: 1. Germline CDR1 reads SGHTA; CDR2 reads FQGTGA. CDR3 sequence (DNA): TGTGCCAGCAGCTTAGGACAGGGTGAGACCCAGTACTTC. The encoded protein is CASSLGQGETQYF.

The CDR3 DNA is TGTGCCAGCAGTTTAGGGCCGGACTCCAATCAGCCCCAGCATTTT. Translation: CASSLGPDSNQPQHF. The gene calls are TRBV27 and TRBJ1-5; D not resolved. CDR3 size: 15 residues. V gave up 2 bases and J gave up 3 bases, with 11 bases separating them. Looked up from germline, CDR1 is MNHEY and CDR2 is SMNVEV (reference sequence).

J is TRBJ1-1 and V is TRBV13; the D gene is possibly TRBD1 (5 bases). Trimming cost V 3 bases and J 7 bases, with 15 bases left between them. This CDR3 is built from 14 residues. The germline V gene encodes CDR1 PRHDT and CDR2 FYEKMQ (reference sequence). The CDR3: CASSLPREGFEAFF. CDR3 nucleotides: TGTGCCAGCAGCTTGCCTAGGGAGGGGTTTGAAGCTTTCTTT.

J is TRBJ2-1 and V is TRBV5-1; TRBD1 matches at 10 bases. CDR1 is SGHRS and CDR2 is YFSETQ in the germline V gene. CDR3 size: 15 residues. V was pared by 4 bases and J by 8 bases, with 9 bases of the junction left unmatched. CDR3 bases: TGCGCCAGCAGCGGGAGACAGGGGGCAAACCATGAGCAGTTCTTC. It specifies CASSGRQGANHEQFF.

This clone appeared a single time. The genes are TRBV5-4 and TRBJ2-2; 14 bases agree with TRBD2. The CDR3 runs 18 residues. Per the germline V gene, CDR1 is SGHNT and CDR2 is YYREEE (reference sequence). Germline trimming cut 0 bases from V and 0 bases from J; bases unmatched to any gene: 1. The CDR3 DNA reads TGTGCCAGCAGCTTGGGGACTAGCGGGGGGCCGAACACCGGGGAGCTGTTTTTT. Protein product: CASSLGTSGGPNTGELFF. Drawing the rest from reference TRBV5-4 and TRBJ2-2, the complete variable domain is ETGVTQSPTHLIKTRGQQVTLRCSSQSGHNTVSWYQQALGQGPQFIFQYYREEENGRGNFPPRFSGLQFPNYSSELNVNALELDDSALYLCASSLGTSGGPNTGELFFGEGSRLTVL.

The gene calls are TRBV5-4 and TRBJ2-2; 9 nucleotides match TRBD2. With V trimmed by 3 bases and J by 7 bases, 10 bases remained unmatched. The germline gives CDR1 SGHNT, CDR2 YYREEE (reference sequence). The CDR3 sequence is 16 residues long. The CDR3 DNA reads TGTGCCAGCAGCTCCGTGGGCGGGGGGGCAGGCGGGGAGCTGTTTTTT. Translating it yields CASSSVGGGAGGELFF. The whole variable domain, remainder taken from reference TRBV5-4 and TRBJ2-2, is ETGVTQSPTHLIKTRGQQVTLRCSSQSGHNTVSWYQQALGQGPQFIFQYYREEENGRGNFPPRFSGLQFPNYSSELNVNALELDDSALYLCASSSVGGGAGGELFFGEGSRLTVL.